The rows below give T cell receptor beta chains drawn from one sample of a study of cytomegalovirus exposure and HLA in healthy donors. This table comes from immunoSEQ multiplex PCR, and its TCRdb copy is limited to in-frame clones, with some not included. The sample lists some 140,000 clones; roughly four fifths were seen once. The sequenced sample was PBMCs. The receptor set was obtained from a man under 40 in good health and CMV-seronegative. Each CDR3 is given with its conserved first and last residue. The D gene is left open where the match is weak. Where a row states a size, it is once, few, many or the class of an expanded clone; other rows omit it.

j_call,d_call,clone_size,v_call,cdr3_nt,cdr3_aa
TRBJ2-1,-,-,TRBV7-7,TGTGCTAGCAGCTTAGCTTTCCGTAATGAGCAGTTCTTC,CASSLAFRNEQFF
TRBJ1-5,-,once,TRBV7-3,TGTGCCAGCAGCCGAGGGAGCAATCAGCCCCAGCATTTT,CASSRGSNQPQHF
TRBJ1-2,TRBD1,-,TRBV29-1,TGCAGCGCCCTGACAGGGGCCGCCTATGGCTACACCTTC,CSALTGAAYGYTF
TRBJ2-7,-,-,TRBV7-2,TGTGCCAGCAGCTTAGGCCCCGGCTACGAGCAGTACTTC,CASSLGPGYEQYF
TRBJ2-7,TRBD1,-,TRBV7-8,TGTGCCAGCAGCTTAGACAGGGGAATCGCCTACGAGCAGTACTTC,CASSLDRGIAYEQYF
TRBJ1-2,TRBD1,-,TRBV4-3,TGCGCCAGCAGCCAAATGGGACAGGGAGCAGGCTACACCTTC,CASSQMGQGAGYTF
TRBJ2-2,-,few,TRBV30,TGTGCCTGGAGCTGGGGCGCGACGGGGGAGCTGTTTTTT,CAWSWGATGELFF
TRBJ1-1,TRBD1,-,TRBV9,TGTGCCAGCAGCGTAGAGGGACAGGGTAGAACTGAAGCTTTCTTT,CASSVEGQGRTEAFF
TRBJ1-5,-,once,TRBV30,TGTGCCTGGCAATCGGGAGTTAGCAATCAGCCCCAGCATTTT,CAWQSGVSNQPQHF
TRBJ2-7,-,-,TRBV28,TGTGCCAGCAGTTTAGCCGGGGGGCTGCAGTACTTC,CASSLAGGLQYF
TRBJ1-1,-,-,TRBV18,TGTGCCAGCTCACCTAGTAGCGGGGGCACTGAAGCTTTCTTT,CASSPSSGGTEAFF
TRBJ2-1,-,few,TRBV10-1,TGCGCCAGCAGTGAGTCGAAGGTGCGGAGGACCTGCCATGAGCAGTTCTTC,CASSESKVRRTCHEQFF
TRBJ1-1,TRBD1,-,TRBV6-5,TGTGCCAGCAGGGACAGGGAAAGGGGAACTGAAGCTTTCTTT,CASRDRERGTEAFF
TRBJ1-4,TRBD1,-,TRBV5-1,TGCGCCAGCAGCGATAACTCCGGGACAGGGAATGAAAAACTGTTTTTT,CASSDNSGTGNEKLFF
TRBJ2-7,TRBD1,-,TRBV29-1,TGCAGCGTTTTAACGACAGGGTCTAATGAGCAGTACTTC,CSVLTTGSNEQYF
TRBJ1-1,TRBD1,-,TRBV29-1,TGCAGCGTTGGAACACAGGGGGATACTGAAGCTTTCTTT,CSVGTQGDTEAFF
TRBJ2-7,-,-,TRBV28,TGTGCCAGCAGTCCTCTAGGCGGGGCCTACGAGCAGTACTTC,CASSPLGGAYEQYF
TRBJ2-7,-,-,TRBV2,TGTGCCAGCAATCCGGGAGAATTCGAGAGCGAGCAGTACTTC,CASNPGEFESEQYF
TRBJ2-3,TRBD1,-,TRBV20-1,TGCAGTGCCCAGGCAGGGGGAGAAGCGTATTTT,CSAQAGGEAYF
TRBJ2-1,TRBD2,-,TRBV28,TGTGCCAGCAGTGTAAGGACTAGCGGGAGAGGCGGTGAGCAGTTCTTC,CASSVRTSGRGGEQFF
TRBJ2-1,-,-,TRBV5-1,TGCGCCAGCAGCTTGGGGGTGCAGGGTTTACCCTACAATGAGCAGTTCTTC,CASSLGVQGLPYNEQFF
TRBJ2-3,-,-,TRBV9,TGTGCCAGCAGCGTAGTAGAGGGCCCCGGGGGTACGCAGTATTTT,CASSVVEGPGGTQYF
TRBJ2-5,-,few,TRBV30,TGTGCCTGGAGTGTAGGCAGCGTATCAGAGACCCAGTACTTC,CAWSVGSVSETQYF
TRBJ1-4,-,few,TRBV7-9,TGTGCCAGCAGCCTATGGTTTGAAAAACTGTTTTTT,CASSLWFEKLFF
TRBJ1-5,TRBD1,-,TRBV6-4,TGTGCCAGCAGTGACTCTGACTGGGACAGGGGGCTTAGCAATCAGCCCCAGCATTTT,CASSDSDWDRGLSNQPQHF
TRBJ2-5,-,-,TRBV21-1,TGTGCCAGTTCCCCCCCGCGGCACTCCTTAAGGACAGGGATATTGGAGACCCAGTACTTC,CASSPPRHSLRTGILETQYF
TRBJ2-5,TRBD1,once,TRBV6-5,TGTGCCAGCAGTTACTCGTGGACAGGGGCACAAGAGACCCAGTACTTC,CASSYSWTGAQETQYF
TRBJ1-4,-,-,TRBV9,TGTGCCAGCAGCGCTAACAGGGCTGGAAAACTGTTTTTT,CASSANRAGKLFF
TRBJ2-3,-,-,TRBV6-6,TGTGCCACCTTAGAGCTTCCCGATACGCAGTATTTT,CATLELPDTQYF
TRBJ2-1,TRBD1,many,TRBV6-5,TGTGCCAGCAGGGGACAGGGGTTCGGCAATGAGCAGTTCTTC,CASRGQGFGNEQFF
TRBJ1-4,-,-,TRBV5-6,TGTGCCAGCAGCCCTTCTCCCACTAATGAAAAACTGTTTTTT,CASSPSPTNEKLFF
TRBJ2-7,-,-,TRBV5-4,TGTGCCAGCAGCTTGGAATTTCAGGGACAGTACTTC,CASSLEFQGQYF
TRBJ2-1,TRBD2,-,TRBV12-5,TGTGCTAGTGGTTTGGTAATAGCGGGGGCCGACAATGAGCAGTTCTTC,CASGLVIAGADNEQFF
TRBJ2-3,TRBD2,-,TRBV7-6,TGTGCCAGCAGCCAAGGGCTTTTGGCGGGGGGCCTCTCCGCCACAGATACGCAGTATTTT,CASSQGLLAGGLSATDTQYF
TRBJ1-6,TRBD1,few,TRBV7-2,TGTGCCAGCAGCTTGGGGACAGCGAATAATTCACCCCTCCACTTT,CASSLGTANNSPLHF
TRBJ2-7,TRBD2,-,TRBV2,TGTGCCAGCAATCCGACTAGCGGGTCGACCTACGAGCAGTACTTC,CASNPTSGSTYEQYF
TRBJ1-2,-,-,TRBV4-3,TGCGCCAGCAGCCGAGACGGGACTCCCTATGGCTACACCTTC,CASSRDGTPYGYTF
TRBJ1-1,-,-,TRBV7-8,TGTGCCAGCAGCTTAACGCCTAATTACAGGACCTTACGGAACACTGAAGCTTTCTTT,CASSLTPNYRTLRNTEAFF
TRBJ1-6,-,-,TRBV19,TGTGCCAGTAGACAAGGTCGACACTGGCAGGGTTCCTATAATTCACCCCTCCACTTT,CASRQGRHWQGSYNSPLHF
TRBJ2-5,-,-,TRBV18,TGTGCCAGCTCACCTACGGGAACAGGGATGAGCAAAGAGACCCAGTACTTC,CASSPTGTGMSKETQYF
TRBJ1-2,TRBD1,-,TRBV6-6,TGTGCCAGCAAACAGGGGTTAGCTAACTATGGCTACACCTTC,CASKQGLANYGYTF
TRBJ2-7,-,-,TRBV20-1,TGCAGTGCTAGGCCAGAGAGGGAGCAGTACTTC,CSARPEREQYF
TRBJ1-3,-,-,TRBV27,TGTGCCAGCAGTTCCCCGTTCGACAGTTTCTCTGGAAACACCATATATTTT,CASSSPFDSFSGNTIYF
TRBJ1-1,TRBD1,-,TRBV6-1,TGTGCCAGCAGTGAAAGGGGGCCTGACACTGAAGCTTTCTTT,CASSERGPDTEAFF
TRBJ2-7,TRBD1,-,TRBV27,TGTGCCAGCAGTCTAAAGACAGGGTTTTCCTACGAGCAGTACTTC,CASSLKTGFSYEQYF
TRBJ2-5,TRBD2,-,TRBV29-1,TGCAGCGTTGCTGGGACTAACCCGTTAGAGACCCAGTACTTC,CSVAGTNPLETQYF
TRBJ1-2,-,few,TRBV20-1,TGCAGTGCTAGAGGGACTGTTGGCTACACCTTC,CSARGTVGYTF
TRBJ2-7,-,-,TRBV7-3,TGTGCCAGCAGCTTAGATGCAGCCGGATTCGGGGAGCAGTACTTC,CASSLDAAGFGEQYF
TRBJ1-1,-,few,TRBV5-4,TGTGCCAGCAGCCCCAAACAGGGAGTAATTTCTGAAGCTTTCTTT,CASSPKQGVISEAFF
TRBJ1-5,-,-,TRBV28,TGTGCCAGCAGTCAACCGGACACGCCTTCGGATCAGCCCCAGCATTTT,CASSQPDTPSDQPQHF
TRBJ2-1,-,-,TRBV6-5,TGTGCCAGCAGTTACTCGAGCGGTGAGAAAAACAATGAGCAGTTCTTC,CASSYSSGEKNNEQFF
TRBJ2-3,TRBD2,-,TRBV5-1,TGCGCCAGCAGCCCCGTAGCTAGCGGGACCACAGATACGCAGTATTTT,CASSPVASGTTDTQYF
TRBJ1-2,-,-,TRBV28,TGTGCCAGCAGTTTTGGAGGGTCTAACTATGGCTACACCTTC,CASSFGGSNYGYTF
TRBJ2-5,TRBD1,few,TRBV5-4,TGTGCCAGCAGCCCAACAGGGGGCCGGGAGACCCAGTACTTC,CASSPTGGRETQYF
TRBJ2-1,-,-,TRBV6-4,TGTGCCAGCAGTGACTCGAACTACCTTGCTCGAAATGAGCAGTTCTTC,CASSDSNYLARNEQFF
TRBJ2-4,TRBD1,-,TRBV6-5,TGTGCCAGCAGTATGGGGACAGCCACCATTCAGTACTTC,CASSMGTATIQYF
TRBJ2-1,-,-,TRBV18,TGTGCCAGCTCACCACCTACGAGCTCCTACAATGAGCAGTTCTTC,CASSPPTSSYNEQFF